This T cell receptor beta chain was recovered during a study of cytomegalovirus exposure and HLA in healthy donors. Overall study findings and caveats: Researchers reported from a later analysis that most CMV-associated TCR beta chains appeared HLA-restricted.

As for this clone: Its specificity is unknown.

Use of 60 Vbeta and 13 Jbeta primers characterized the PCR. Produced via immunoSEQ multiplex PCR; TCRdb's table is partial and in-frame only. The sample records roughly 71,000 clones, 70% to 75% being singletons. Germline V CDR1 and CDR2: LNHNV, YYDKDF (reference sequence). V was clipped by 2 bases and J by 4 bases, with 13 bases between them. This CDR3 comprises 15 residues. The rearrangement uses TRBV15 and TRBJ2-3; D perhaps matches TRBD2 (5 bases). Sequenced input: PBMCs. This TCR was sampled from a human donor in good health. CDR3 coding DNA: TGTGCCACCAGCAGATGGACGGCGGAGGCAGATACGCAGTATTTT. It specifies CATSRWTAEADTQYF. Using reference TRBV15 and TRBJ2-3 for the parts outside the CDR3, the full variable domain is DAMVIQNPRYQVTQFGKPVTLSCSQTLNHNVMYWYQQKSSQAPKLLFHYYDKDFNNEADTPDNFQSRRPNTSFCFLDIRSPGLGDTAMYLCATSRWTAEADTQYFGPGTRLTVL.